One and the same sample provided the 29 T cell receptor beta chains below, sequenced in a study of blood T cell repertoires in COVID-19. Profiled with immunoSEQ multiplex PCR; TCRdb holds only in-frame clones, not every one. The sample lists about 40,000 clones, roughly 83% occurring once. Sequencing input: peripheral blood. All receptors come from a human donor with acute or convalescent COVID-19. The donor label of this sample is uncertain.

V gene TRBV6-2 or TRBV6-3 combines with J gene TRBJ1-2; D is unresolved. This CDR3 has 13 amino acids. Per the germline V gene, CDR1 is MNHEY and CDR2 is SVGEGT. Trimming removed 6 bases at V and 2 bases at J, with 10 bases between. CDR3 sequence reads: CASSYPSNYGYTF. The DNA for the CDR3 is TGTGCCAGCAGCTATCCGTCGAACTATGGCTACACCTTC.

The CDR3 DNA reads as TGTGCCAGCAGCCAAGTCCAGGGACACCAGCATTTT. It codes for CASSQVQGHQHF. V gene TRBV3-1 (or the pseudogene TRBV3-2) combines with J gene TRBJ1-5; D possibly corresponds to TRBD1 (6 bases). The CDR3 totals 12 residues. Germline values: CDR1 LGHDT, CDR2 YNNKEL (reference sequence). V was shortened by 1 base and J by 12 bases, with 10 bases between the two germline ends.

This clone has more than one count but fewer than ten. This rearrangement joins TRBV5-1 to TRBJ2-3; TRBD2 is a possible D gene (5 bases). Trimming shortened V by 0 bases and J by 4 bases, and 9 bases separated the two germline ends. Germline CDR1 is SGHRS and CDR2 is YFSETQ. The CDR3 sequence is 14 residues long. CDR3 in amino acids: CASSLVAGSDTQYF. The CDR3 nucleotides are TGCGCCAGCAGCTTGGTGGCGGGCTCAGATACGCAGTATTTT.

The chain couples TRBV6-1 to TRBJ1-5; D unresolved. Germline V gene data show CDR1 as MNHNS and CDR2 as SASEGT. Trimming took off 2 bases at V and 2 bases at J, with 13 bases between the two ends. The CDR3 runs to 16 residues. CDR3 protein: CASSELAGNGNQPQHF. The CDR3 nucleotides are TGTGCCAGCAGTGAATTGGCCGGGAACGGCAATCAGCCCCAGCATTTT.

This clone was counted a single time. The chain combines TRBV9 with TRBJ2-1; 7 bases line up with TRBD2. Germline CDR1 and CDR2: SGDLS and YYNGEE. V shed 4 bases, J shed 10 bases, and the junction held 17 bases outside the gene matches. This CDR3 has 16 amino acids. CDR3 nucleotides: TGTGCCAGCAGCCCTCGGGGGGTCTGGGGGACTGGAGAGCAGTTCTTC. Translating it yields CASSPRGVWGTGEQFF.

The genes are TRBV11-2 and TRBJ2-7, with TRBD1 matching 8 bases. V dropped 2 bases and J dropped 2; count of bases not matched to a gene: 14. CDR3 length equals 18 residues. Germline lookup yields CDR1 SGHAT and CDR2 FQNNGV. CDR3 bases: TGTGCCAGCAGCTTATCGACAGGGGCCCCCTCTAGACCCTACGAGCAGTACTTC. Its protein is CASSLSTGAPSRPYEQYF.

The rearrangement joins TRBV5-4 to TRBJ1-1; 8 bases match TRBD1. CDR1 SGHNT and CDR2 YYREEE come from the germline V gene (reference sequence). Losses at the gene ends were 3 bases for V and 8 bases for J; bases not matched to a gene: 6. The CDR3 spans 13 residues. The CDR3 region has the DNA TGTGCCAGCAGCTCGGGACAGGCAATGGAAGCTTTCTTT. This gives the protein CASSSGQAMEAFF.

The rearrangement uses TRBV20-1 and TRBJ1-1, with D possibly being TRBD1 (6 bases). Germline CDR1 DFQATT, CDR2 SNEGSKA (reference sequence). The CDR3 is 10 amino acids. With 3 bases removed from V and 8 bases from J, the gap between germline ends came to 7 bases. The CDR3 DNA sequence: TGCAGTGCTAGCAGGGGCGAAGCTTTCTTT. Encoded protein: CSASRGEAFF.

V and J are TRBV5-1 and TRBJ1-1, with D hard to call. CDR3 length: 12 amino acids. Germline V gives CDR1 SGHRS, CDR2 YFSETQ. The V gene lost 0 bases and the J gene lost 8 bases, with 8 bases spanning the gap. The chain's CDR3 is CASSLDSGEAFF. The CDR3 DNA follows: TGCGCCAGCAGCTTGGACAGTGGCGAAGCTTTCTTT.

The gene calls are TRBV6-6 and TRBJ1-1; tentative D call: TRBD1 (5 bases). V was pared by 5 bases and J by 1 base, with 11 bases between. The CDR3 covers 14 residues. Germline CDR1 and CDR2: MNHNY and SVGAGI (reference sequence). CDR3 bases: TGTGCCAGCAGTCAAGACAGTTGGAACACTGAAGCTTTCTTT. Its protein is CASSQDSWNTEAFF.

This clone was seen many times. The gene calls are TRBV7-9 and TRBJ2-7, with 7 bases matching TRBD1. Germline loops: CDR1 SEHNR, CDR2 FQNEAQ (reference sequence). CDR3 length: 12 residues. V trimming: 8 bases; J trimming: 0 bases; junction bases outside the gene matches: 1. The CDR3 spells CASRTGSYEQYF. The CDR3 coding sequence is TGTGCCAGCCGGACAGGCTCCTACGAGCAGTACTTC.

The gene calls are TRBV4-2 and TRBJ2-3; 12 bases align to TRBD2. Germline CDR1 LGHNA, CDR2 YNFKEQ. V was clipped by 0 bases and J by 11 bases; unmatched bases: 9. The CDR3 is 16 residues long. The CDR3 spells CASSQEASGGGPEQYF. The CDR3 nucleotides read TGTGCCAGCAGCCAAGAGGCTAGCGGGGGGGGACCTGAGCAGTATTTT.

The gene calls are TRBV7-3 and TRBJ2-5, with D possibly being TRBD1 (5 bases). The germline V gene has CDR1 SGHTA and CDR2 FQGTGA. The CDR3 has 14 amino acids. V lost 3 bases to trimming and J lost 5 bases, with 13 bases between them. The CDR3 sequence is CASSFRGLGETQYF. CDR3 sequence (DNA): TGTGCCAGCAGCTTTAGGGGTCTGGGTGAGACCCAGTACTTC.

The chain carries TRBV15 and TRBJ2-5; 7 bases align to TRBD1. The CDR3 totals 14 residues. Germline CDR1 is LNHNV and CDR2 is YYDKDF (reference sequence). With 2 bases clipped from V and 4 bases from J, the junction kept 4 bases outside the gene matches. Here the CDR3 reads CATSRRAGGETQYF. The DNA of the CDR3 is TGTGCCACCAGCAGACGGGCAGGGGGAGAGACCCAGTACTTC.

The chain combines TRBV19 with TRBJ1-4; weak D call: TRBD1 (5 bases). Trimming took off 5 bases at V and 7 bases at J, with 11 bases between the two ends. Germline V gives CDR1 LNHDA, CDR2 SQIVND (reference sequence). This CDR3 is 13 amino acids long. CDR3 DNA: TGTGCCAGTAGTCGAGATAGGGGTGAAAAACTGTTTTTT. Its translation is CASSRDRGEKLFF.

The rearrangement joins TRBV7-2 to TRBJ2-7; the match to TRBD2 covers 8 bases. The CDR3 is made up of 15 amino acids. V lost 4 bases to trimming and J lost 4 bases; unmatched junction nucleotides: 9. Germline CDR1 and CDR2: SGHTA and FQGNSA. CDR3 protein: CASSSSTSVVYEQYF. The CDR3 nucleotides read TGTGCCAGCAGCTCCTCGACTAGCGTTGTATACGAGCAGTACTTC.

V usage is TRBV10-3 and J usage is TRBJ1-6; TRBD1 agrees at 7 bases. The V gene's germline CDR1 is ENHRY and CDR2 SYGVKD. This CDR3 region has 14 residues. V lost 6 bases to trimming and J lost 7 bases; unmatched junction nucleotides: 6. The CDR3 sequence is CAIRSGTENSPLHF. The CDR3 coding sequence is TGTGCCATCAGGTCCGGGACAGAAAATTCACCCCTCCACTTT.

The chain has TRBV10-3 and TRBJ2-7; possible D gene TRBD1, 5 bases. The germline V gene encodes CDR1 ENHRY and CDR2 SYGVKD. This CDR3 region has 15 residues. Trimming removed 0 bases from V and 0 bases from J, with 9 bases in between. CDR3 amino acids: CAISESDKYSYEQYF. For the CDR3, the DNA is TGTGCCATCAGTGAGTCGGACAAATACTCCTACGAGCAGTACTTC.

This sequence joins TRBV11-2 and TRBJ1-6; D remains ambiguous. The germline gives CDR1 SGHAT, CDR2 FQNNGV. Trimming took off 5 bases at V and 7 bases at J, with 6 bases between the two ends. The CDR3 loop spans 12 amino acids. DNA of the CDR3: TGTGCCAGCAGCACGGGAAATTCACCCCTCCACTTT. This sequence encodes CASSTGNSPLHF.

This clone was detected once. The chain employs TRBV7-8 and TRBJ2-2; 7 bases align to TRBD1. The V gene's germline CDR1 is SGHVS and CDR2 FQNEAQ. Germline trimming cut 5 bases from V and 3 bases from J; bases unmatched to any gene: 6. The CDR3 sequence is 15 residues long. Here the CDR3 reads CASSPLTGDTGELFF. The DNA for the CDR3 is TGTGCCAGCAGCCCACTTACAGGGGACACCGGGGAGCTGTTTTTT.

The CDR3 DNA reads as TGTGCCAGCAGCCAGTTACAGGGTCACAACGAGCAGTACTTC. This sequence encodes CASSQLQGHNEQYF. The gene calls are TRBV3-1 (or the pseudogene TRBV3-2) and TRBJ2-7; D might be TRBD1 (6 bases). V was shortened by 3 bases and J by 5 bases, with 14 bases between the two germline ends. Germline CDR1 LGHDT, CDR2 YNNKEL (reference sequence). CDR3 length equals 14 residues.

This chain connects TRBV5-1 to TRBJ2-3; 8 bases map to TRBD2. Looked up from germline, CDR1 is SGHRS and CDR2 is YFSETQ. V gave up 4 bases and J gave up 1 base; unmatched junction bases: 8. This CDR3 has 16 residues. CDR3 protein: CASSPEAGVGTDTQYF. DNA for the CDR3: TGCGCCAGCAGCCCAGAAGCGGGAGTGGGCACAGATACGCAGTATTTT.

The genes are TRBV7-9 and TRBJ1-4; 7 positions agree with TRBD1. The CDR3 is 19 amino acids. The germline V gene encodes CDR1 SEHNR and CDR2 FQNEAQ (reference sequence). The V and J ends lost 10 bases and 0 bases, in that order; junction bases with no gene match: 20. As DNA, the CDR3 is TGTGCCATACGTCCCCCCGGGACAGAGGGATCTGCAACTAATGAAAAACTGTTTTTT. This translates into CAIRPPGTEGSATNEKLFF.

The chain joins TRBV11-2 to TRBJ2-1; D might be TRBD1 (5 bases). The ends were cut back, 1 base at V and 6 bases at J, with 10 bases in the middle. Per the germline V gene, CDR1 is SGHAT and CDR2 is FQNNGV. The CDR3 is 14 residues long. The CDR3 nucleotides read TGTGCCAGCAGCTTAGGGACAACTCGCAATGAGCAGTTCTTC. As protein: CASSLGTTRNEQFF. Variable domain in full (rest from reference TRBV11-2 and TRBJ2-1): EAGVAQSPRYKIIEKRQSVAFWCNPISGHATLYWYQQILGQGPKLLIQFQNNGVVDDSQLPKDRFSAERLKGVDSTLKIQPAKLEDSAVYLCASSLGTTRNEQFFGPGTRLTVL.

Only one count was recorded for this clone. This chain's CDR3 is CASKAYSGRVDEQFF. The CDR3 DNA reads TGTGCCAGCAAGGCGTATAGCGGGAGGGTCGATGAGCAGTTCTTC. The rearrangement uses TRBV27 and TRBJ2-1; 11 bases fit TRBD2. Germline V gene lookup returns CDR1 MNHEY and CDR2 SMNVEV (reference sequence). This CDR3 is built from 15 residues. Trimming took 7 bases from V and 8 from J; bases not matched to a gene: 10.

J is TRBJ1-4 and V is TRBV18; 9 nucleotides match TRBD1. Germline trimming cut 4 bases from V and 6 bases from J; bases unmatched to any gene: 9. The germline V gene has CDR1 KGHSH and CDR2 LQKENI. The CDR3 runs to 16 residues. The DNA for the CDR3 is TGTGCCAGCTCACTTCGACCGGGACAGGGATATGAAAAACTGTTTTTT. Translated, it gives CASSLRPGQGYEKLFF.

This clone was detected a few times. This sequence joins TRBV5-5 and TRBJ1-5, with 9 bases identical to TRBD1. CDR1 and CDR2 (germline): SGHKS, YYEKEE (reference sequence). This CDR3 region has 14 residues. With V trimmed by 4 bases and J by 10 bases, 9 bases remained unmatched. CDR3 nucleotide sequence: TGTGCCAGCAGCACAGGGACAGGGATAGGACCCCAGCATTTT. As protein: CASSTGTGIGPQHF.

This clone is categorized as hyperexpanded. J is TRBJ1-4 and V is TRBV29-1; D is possibly TRBD1 (6 bases). V lost 0 bases and J lost 8, with 22 bases in between. Germline CDR1 and CDR2: SQVTM and ANQGSEA. The CDR3 consists of 17 residues. CDR3 region: CSVEDTPGQGRGEKLFF. CDR3 nucleotide sequence: TGCAGCGTTGAAGATACCCCAGGGCAGGGGAGGGGCGAAAAACTGTTTTTT.

V and J are TRBV28 and TRBJ2-7, with TRBD2 identical over 12 bases. CDR3 size: 16 residues. V gave up 5 bases and J gave up 2 bases; unmatched junction bases: 7. Germline V gene sequence: CDR1 MDHEN, CDR2 SYDVKM. This CDR3 is CASSPVRLAGAYEQYF. In nucleotides, the CDR3 is TGTGCCAGCAGTCCCGTGAGACTAGCGGGAGCCTACGAGCAGTACTTC.